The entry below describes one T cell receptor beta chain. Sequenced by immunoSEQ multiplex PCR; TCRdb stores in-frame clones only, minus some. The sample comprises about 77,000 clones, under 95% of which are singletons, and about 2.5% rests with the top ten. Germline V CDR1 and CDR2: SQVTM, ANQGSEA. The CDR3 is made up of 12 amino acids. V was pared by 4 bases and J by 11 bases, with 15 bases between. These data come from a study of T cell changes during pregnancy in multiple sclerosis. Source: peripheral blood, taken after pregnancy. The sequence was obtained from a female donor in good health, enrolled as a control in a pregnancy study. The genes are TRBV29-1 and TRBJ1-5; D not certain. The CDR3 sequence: CSVVGTVGAQHF. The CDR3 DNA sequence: TGCAGCGTTGTCGGCACTGTCGGGGCCCAGCATTTT.